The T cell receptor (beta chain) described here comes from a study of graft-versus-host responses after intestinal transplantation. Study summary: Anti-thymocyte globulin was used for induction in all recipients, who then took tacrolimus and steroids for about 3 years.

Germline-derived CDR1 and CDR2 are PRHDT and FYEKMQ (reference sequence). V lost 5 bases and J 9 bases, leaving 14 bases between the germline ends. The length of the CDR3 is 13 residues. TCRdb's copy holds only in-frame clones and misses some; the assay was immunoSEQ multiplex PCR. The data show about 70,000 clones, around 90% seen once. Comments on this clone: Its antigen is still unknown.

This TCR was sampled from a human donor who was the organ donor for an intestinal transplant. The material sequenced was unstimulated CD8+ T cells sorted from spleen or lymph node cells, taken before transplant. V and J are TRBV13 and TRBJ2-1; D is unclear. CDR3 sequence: CASSPVLRGEQFF. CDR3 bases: TGTGCCAGCAGCCCCGTTTTGCGTGGTGAGCAGTTCTTC.